What follows are 19 T cell receptor beta chains derived from one specimen sequenced in a study of blood T cell repertoires in COVID-19. The repertoire was sequenced with immunoSEQ multiplex PCR; TCRdb's copy has only in-frame clones and lacks some. Of around 150,000 clones in the sample, approximately 82% were seen once. Sequenced material: peripheral blood. These receptor sequences come from a woman aged 80 or over with acute or convalescent COVID-19.

This rearrangement joins TRBV5-8 to TRBJ1-5, with 7 bases identical to TRBD1. The V segment lost 1 base and the J segment 3 bases; nucleotides outside the gene matches: 10. CDR1 and CDR2 (germline): SGHTS, YDEGEE. The CDR3 is 17 residues long. DNA for the CDR3: TGTGCCAGCAGCTTGTTTAGGGGGCCGGATTACAATCAGCCCCAGCATTTT. It encodes CASSLFRGPDYNQPQHF.

This clone was observed a handful of times. In nucleotides, the CDR3 is TGTGCCAGCAGCCAACAAGCGAGCGCCTCCGAGCAGTACTTC. As protein: CASSQQASASEQYF. The rearrangement uses TRBV3-1 (or the pseudogene TRBV3-2) and TRBJ2-7; D is uncertain. The CDR3 loop spans 14 amino acids. CDR1 LGHDT and CDR2 YNNKEL come from the germline V gene (reference sequence). The V end lost 2 bases, the J end lost 6 bases, and 14 bases lay between the germline ends.

The chain recombines TRBV29-1 with TRBJ1-1; 7 bases are shared with TRBD1. Germline CDR1 SQVTM, CDR2 ANQGSEA. The trim removed 6 bases at V and 11 bases at J, leaving 12 bases unmatched. The CDR3 runs 12 residues. The CDR3 reads CSVLPETGMAFF. CDR3 nucleotide sequence: TGCAGCGTCCTACCCGAGACAGGGATGGCTTTCTTT.

The chain combines TRBV2 with TRBJ1-5; maybe TRBD1 (6 bases). Germline-derived CDR1 and CDR2 are SNHLY and FYNNEI. The CDR3 contains 15 residues. V dropped 6 bases and J dropped 3 bases, with 15 bases sitting between them. CDR3 residues: CASSLGQLSNQPQHF. In nucleotides, the CDR3 is TGTGCCAGCAGCCTCGGACAGCTATCCAATCAGCCCCAGCATTTT.

V usage is TRBV11-1 and J usage is TRBJ2-4; D may be TRBD1 (5 bases). Per germline, CDR1 SGHAT and CDR2 FQDESV (reference sequence). The V end was cut by 8 bases, the J end by 0 bases, with 17 bases between. The CDR3 consists of 16 residues. CDR3 nucleotides: TGTGCCAGCTTCCCTTCCAGGGCGAGAGCCAAAAACATTCAGTACTTC. It yields the protein CASFPSRARAKNIQYF.

J is TRBJ1-2 and V is TRBV18, with 11 bases fitting TRBD1. The germline V gene encodes CDR1 KGHSH and CDR2 LQKENI. This CDR3 region has 14 residues. With V trimmed by 3 bases and J by 6 bases, 3 bases remained unmatched. The CDR3 nucleotides are TGTGCCAGCTCACCGCGGACAGGGGGCGATGGCTACACCTTC. Amino acids: CASSPRTGGDGYTF.

There are a few counts of this clone. Relative to the germline gene, one junction end is altered; a read error may explain this. The chain carries TRBV11-2 and TRBJ2-7; a possible D gene is TRBD2 (5 bases). CDR1 and CDR2 from the germline V gene are SGHAT and FQNNGV. The CDR3 sequence is 13 residues long. The CDR3 protein is CASSLDLANEQYF. CDR3 nucleotides: TGTGCCAGCAGCCTAGACTTAGCGAACGAGCAGTACTTC.

This chain links TRBV30 with TRBJ2-2; perhaps TRBD2 as D (7 bases). Germline V CDR1 and CDR2: GTSNPN, SVGIG (reference sequence). The CDR3 runs to 15 residues. The V and J ends lost 4 bases and 4 bases respectively, with 16 bases between them. CDR3 nucleotides: TGTGCCTGGAATGGCGGGAGAGGGGGCACCGGGGAGCTGTTTTTT. Protein sequence: CAWNGGRGGTGELFF.

CDR3 in amino acids: CASSPSGGIGYTF. The CDR3 coding sequence is TGTGCCAGCTCACCAAGTGGGGGGATTGGCTACACCTTC. This chain joins TRBV18 and TRBJ1-2; tentatively, D is TRBD1 (5 bases). The CDR3 is 13 amino acids. Germline-derived CDR1 and CDR2 are KGHSH and LQKENI. V was trimmed by 2 bases and J by 7 bases, leaving 11 bases between them.

This clone came up once. V and J are TRBV11-3 and TRBJ1-5; 7 bases map to TRBD1. This CDR3 contains 13 residues. Looked up from germline, CDR1 is SGHNT and CDR2 is YENEEA. V shed 5 bases, J shed 7 bases, and the junction held 5 bases outside the gene matches. The CDR3: CASSHDRDQPQHF. CDR3 bases: TGTGCCAGCAGCCATGACAGGGACCAGCCCCAGCATTTT. Full variable domain (remainder filled in from reference TRBV11-3 and TRBJ1-5): EAGVVQSPRYKIIEKKQPVAFWCNPISGHNTLYWYLQNLGQGPELLIRYENEEAVDDSQLPKDRFSAERLKGVDSTLKIQPAELGDSAVYLCASSHDRDQPQHFGDGTRLSIL.

This chain connects TRBV13 to TRBJ2-7, with 7 bases matching TRBD2. This CDR3 region has 15 residues. CDR1 is PRHDT, CDR2 FYEKMQ, per germline (reference sequence). V gave up 5 bases and J gave up 6 bases; unmatched junction bases: 13. CDR3 coding DNA: TGTGCCAGCAGCCTGGGTGGTGGGAGGGCCGCCGAGCAGTACTTC. Translating gives CASSLGGGRAAEQYF.

This clone was seen just once. The rearrangement joins TRBV6-2 or TRBV6-3 to TRBJ1-1, with a possible D match to TRBD1 (6 bases). V lost 4 bases to trimming and J lost 10 bases, with 13 bases between them. The CDR3 is made up of 12 amino acids. Per the germline V gene, CDR1 is MNHEY and CDR2 is SVGEGT. The CDR3 protein is CASSSHREAAFF. CDR3 sequence (DNA): TGTGCCAGCAGTTCCCACAGGGAAGCAGCTTTCTTT.

The gene calls are TRBV11-2 and TRBJ2-3; 8 bases agree with TRBD2. This CDR3 is built from 15 residues. The germline gives CDR1 SGHAT, CDR2 FQNNGV. V was pared by 5 bases and J by 1 base, with 5 bases of the junction left unmatched. In DNA, the CDR3 is TGTGCCAGCAGCACCACTAGCGGTCGCACAGATACGCAGTATTTT. It yields the protein CASSTTSGRTDTQYF.

The V gene is TRBV7-9, the J gene TRBJ2-7; 8 positions agree with TRBD2. Looked up from germline, CDR1 is SEHNR and CDR2 is FQNEAQ (reference sequence). The CDR3 has 13 residues. After removal of 7 bases from V and 6 bases from J, the junction contained 8 bases not matched to a gene. CDR3 in amino acids: CASTRAGESEQYF. Written as DNA, the CDR3 is TGTGCCAGCACCCGAGCGGGAGAGAGCGAGCAGTACTTC.

This clone showed up just once. This chain connects TRBV19 to TRBJ2-1; 8 bases map to TRBD1. This CDR3 comprises 14 residues. V gave up 7 bases and J gave up 9 bases; unmatched junction bases: 11. Germline V lookup: CDR1 LNHDA, CDR2 SQIVND (reference sequence). CDR3 sequence reads: CASTMGQEFSEQFF. Written as DNA, the CDR3 is TGTGCCAGTACAATGGGACAGGAGTTTAGTGAGCAGTTCTTC.

V is TRBV7-9 and J is TRBJ2-3, with D tentatively TRBD1 (6 bases). CDR1 is SEHNR, CDR2 FQNEAQ, per germline (reference sequence). The CDR3 runs 15 residues. Trimming pared 1 base from V and 2 bases from J, leaving 10 bases between. This CDR3 is CASSLDRAPTDTQYF. CDR3 in DNA: TGTGCCAGCAGCTTAGACAGGGCCCCCACAGATACGCAGTATTTT.

The genes are TRBV5-5 and TRBJ1-2; 7 nucleotides line up with TRBD1. The CDR3 consists of 15 residues. The germline V gene has CDR1 SGHKS and CDR2 YYEKEE (reference sequence). V trimming: 0 bases; J trimming: 2 bases; junction bases outside the gene matches: 4. Written as DNA, the CDR3 is TGTGCCAGCAGCTTGGGGGACAGCGTCAACTATGGCTACACCTTC. Amino acids: CASSLGDSVNYGYTF.

The table lists this clone with a few counts. This chain links TRBV20-1 with TRBJ1-1; TRBD1 might be the D (5 bases). Trimming cost V 6 bases and J 8 bases, with 13 bases left between them. The germline gives CDR1 DFQATT, CDR2 SNEGSKA (reference sequence). The CDR3 sequence is 11 residues long. CDR3 loop: CSASTGIEAFF. CDR3 DNA sequence: TGCAGTGCGAGCACAGGAATCGAAGCTTTCTTT.

This chain joins TRBV4-3 and TRBJ2-7, with TRBD2 matching over 8 bases. V dropped 0 bases and J dropped 6; count of bases not matched to a gene: 13. Per germline, CDR1 LGHNA and CDR2 YSLEER. CDR3 size: 17 residues. CDR3 nucleotides: TGCGCCAGCAGCCAAGATTCAGCGGGAGTGACGAGGGGCGAGCAGTACTTC. Its translation is CASSQDSAGVTRGEQYF.